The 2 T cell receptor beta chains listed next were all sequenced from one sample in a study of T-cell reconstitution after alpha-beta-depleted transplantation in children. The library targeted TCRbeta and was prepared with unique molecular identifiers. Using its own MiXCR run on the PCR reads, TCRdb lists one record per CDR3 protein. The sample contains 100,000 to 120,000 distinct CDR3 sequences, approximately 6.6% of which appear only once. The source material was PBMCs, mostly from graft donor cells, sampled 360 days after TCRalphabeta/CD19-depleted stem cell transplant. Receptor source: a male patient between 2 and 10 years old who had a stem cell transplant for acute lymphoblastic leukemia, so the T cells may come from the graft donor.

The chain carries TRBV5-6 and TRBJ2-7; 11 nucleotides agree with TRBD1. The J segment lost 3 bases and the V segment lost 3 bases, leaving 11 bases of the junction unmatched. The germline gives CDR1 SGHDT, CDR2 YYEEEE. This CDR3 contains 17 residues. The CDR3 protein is CASSSGQGANFLYEQYF. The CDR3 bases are TGTGCCAGCAGCTCCGGACAGGGGGCGAATTTTCTCTACGAGCAGTACTTC. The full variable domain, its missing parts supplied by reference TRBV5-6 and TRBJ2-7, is DAGVTQSPTHLIKTRGQQVTLRCSPKSGHDTVSWYQQALGQGPQFIFQYYEEEERQRGNFPDRFSGHQFPNYSSELNVNALLLGDSALYLCASSSGQGANFLYEQYFGPGTRLTVT.

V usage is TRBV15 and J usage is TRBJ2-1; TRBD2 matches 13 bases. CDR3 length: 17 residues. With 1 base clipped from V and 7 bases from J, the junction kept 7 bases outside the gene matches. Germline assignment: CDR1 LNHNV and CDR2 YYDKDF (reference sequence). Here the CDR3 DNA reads TGTGCCACCAGCAGAGTCCCACTAGCGGGGGGGGCTAATGAGCAGTTCTTC. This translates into CATSRVPLAGGANEQFF.